A few counts support the clone carrying this T cell receptor (beta chain). These data come from a study of T cell repertoires in cytomegalovirus infection. Using its own MiXCR run on the reads, TCRdb lists one record per CDR3 protein. The sample shows roughly 230,000 distinct CDR3 sequences, over 15% of them seen only once. Germline CDR1 and CDR2: SEHNR and FQNEAQ (reference sequence). CDR3 length: 16 amino acids. V dropped 5 bases and J dropped 3 bases, with 19 bases sitting between them. The receptor was isolated from a human donor in good health (CMV status not recorded). Some clones in this sample may be carry-over from other donors' samples. The V and J genes are TRBV7-9 and TRBJ1-2, with D possibly being TRBD1 (6 bases). The sequencing sample was made of CD8+ T cells from PBMCs. The CDR3 loop reads CASSDPAGASYYGYTF. CDR3 bases: TGTGCCAGCAGCGATCCCGCAGGGGCCTCCTACTATGGCTACACCTTC.